This record covers a single T cell receptor beta chain. Only a few counts were recorded for this clone. There is no known antigen for this receptor. No base qualities exist here, and no much larger clone lies one base off it. Each collaborating institution followed its own protocols to collect whole blood in K2EDTA tubes. For TCRbeta analysis, collaborator samples were shipped as frozen whole blood, as isolated PBMCs, or as DNA extracted from either sample type. From the cysteine through the phenylalanine, the CDR3 covers 16 amino acids. The sequence is cut down to CDR3 DNA, 48 bases in frame from base 1. V ends up 4 bases short and J 2 bases short, with an unmatched junction base count of 4. Looking up the germline V gene yields CDR1 SGDLS and CDR2 YYNGEE. This sample stems from a study of blood T cell repertoires in COVID-19 (dated by TCRdb to 2020 to 2021). About the study as a whole: Samples from collaborators originated in the United States, Italy and Spain and spanned both the acute and convalescent phases of COVID-19. Where available, HLA class I and class II types were taken from metadata supplied by the sample provider and were not determined by assay-based typing. A freely available public database, intended as a resource for researchers studying the immune response to SARS-CoV-2, is where the repertoires were released. The material from the prospective study consisted of cDNA or gDNA derived from T cells, B-cell-depleted T cells, or PBMCs. The samples were drawn from two sources: the first 160 participants of the ongoing ImmuneRACE study, and about 1,300 subjects contributed by 6 global collaborators. The dataset comprised deeply sampled blood TCRbeta repertoires from subjects exposed to, actively infected with, or recovered from COVID-19. A de-identified subject ID, COVID-19 status, age in years and sex were almost always included in the sample metadata.

Study-wide findings and limitations: The amount of clinical and demographic metadata varied by source and participant and was provided uncurated.

TCRbeta CDR3 regions were amplified from genomic DNA using the immunoSEQ Assay, a bias-controlled multiplex PCR. Processing in the source paper ran as follows. Nucleated cell counts per sample were estimated from amplification of reference gene primers within the assay. To quantify the absolute abundance of each unique TCRbeta CDR3 rearrangement, sequence reads were collapsed and filtered. Productive Simpson clonality was computed per sample as the square root of Simpson's diversity index over productive rearrangements. In its TCRdb copy, this immuneACCESS table keeps in-frame sequences only and misses some clones. Where compared with another copy, unresolved V genes explain less than half of these, and the others have no known cause. D and trimming were read from the DNA, whereas the V and J calls and clone size are those reported in that table. This sample lists tens of thousands of clones; approximately 90% were detected once. The ten largest account for 1% to 1.5% of the sample.

This receptor chain uses TRBV9 and TRBJ1-3, with 12 central nucleotides matching TRBD1. The clonotype comes from a woman aged 55-70 years with acute or convalescent COVID-19. Sequencing input: peripheral blood. The CDR3 amino acid sequence is: CASSMGQGAAGNTIYF. The base sequence is TGTGCCAGCAGCATGGGACAGGGGGCCGCTGGAAACACCATATATTTT.